The 7 T cell receptor beta chains reported below all come from one sample, sequenced in a study of beta chain features in type 1 diabetes. Broader study findings: Shorter TCRB CDR3s, moderately but significantly so, were found in Type 1 diabetes patients in all four CD4+ subsets.

Sequencing targeted expressed TCRB transcripts, as all isolated RNA had been reverse transcribed. Libraries were prepared by immunoSEQ multiplex PCR; TCRdb keeps only in-frame clonotypes and omits some of them. Of a few hundred thousand clones listed, approximately 14% were seen once; the top ten hold approximately 0.018%. Antigen specificity for these receptors is unknown. The sequenced sample consisted of naive CD4+ T cells from blood. All receptors derive from a man under 40 with type 1 diabetes.

In its sample, this clone was seen a few times. The chain joins TRBV20-1 to TRBJ2-1; D uncertain. The germline V gene encodes CDR1 DFQATT and CDR2 SNEGSKA (reference sequence). V lost 8 bases, J lost 6 bases, and 11 bases lay in between. This CDR3 is 11 amino acids long. The CDR3 spells CSQTSPNEQFF. CDR3 DNA: TGCAGTCAAACTTCCCCCAATGAGCAGTTCTTC.

This clone was seen a handful of times. The rearrangement links TRBV5-4 to TRBJ2-5; 9 positions match TRBD2. The CDR3 totals 16 residues. The germline CDR1 and CDR2 sequences are SGHNT and YYREEE (reference sequence). The junction had 17 bases not matched to a gene; V was cut back by 4 bases and J by 10 bases. CDR3 sequence reads: CASSRISEIAGDDQYF. CDR3 bases: TGTGCCAGCAGCCGAATATCCGAGATAGCGGGAGACGACCAGTACTTC.

The CDR3 bases are TGTGCCAGCAGATCAGACTCCGGGGAGCTGTTTTTT. This sequence encodes CASRSDSGELFF. V and J are TRBV6-5 and TRBJ2-2; D is undetermined. Germline CDR1 reads MNHEY; CDR2 reads SVGAGI. This CDR3 is built from 12 residues. Deletions cut 6 bases from V and 6 bases from J, with 8 bases between.

This clone was recorded once. The chain employs TRBV30 and TRBJ1-2; D uncertain. CDR1 and CDR2 (germline): GTSNPN, SVGIG (reference sequence). This CDR3 spans 11 amino acids. V lost 2 bases and J lost 8, with 9 bases in between. The CDR3 region is CAWSPGEGYTF. In nucleotides, the CDR3 is TGTGCCTGGAGTCCCGGTGAGGGCTACACCTTC.

The V gene is TRBV6-6, the J gene TRBJ2-7, with 8 bases aligning to TRBD2. Germline CDR1 reads MNHNY; CDR2 reads SVGAGI (reference sequence). There are 14 residues in the CDR3. V dropped 7 bases and J dropped 2; count of bases not matched to a gene: 7. The CDR3 bases are TGTGCCAGCATCCCTAGCGGGCGCCCCTACGAGCAGTACTTC. Its protein is CASIPSGRPYEQYF.

This clone showed up just a few times. This chain connects TRBV10-3 to TRBJ2-2; 7 nucleotides align to TRBD2. Trimming removed 3 bases from V and 6 bases from J; junction bases left unmatched: 13. Germline V lookup: CDR1 ENHRY, CDR2 SYGVKD. This CDR3 region has 17 residues. The CDR3 coding sequence is TGTGCCATCAGTGACTCTGGGGGGGAGGCCTCCGCCGGGGAGCTGTTTTTT. Translating gives CAISDSGGEASAGELFF.

This chain joins TRBV19 and TRBJ1-2, with a weak D call TRBD1 (5 bases). Germline V gene lookup returns CDR1 LNHDA and CDR2 SQIVND (reference sequence). The CDR3 contains 12 residues. V dropped 3 bases and J dropped 3 bases, with 5 bases sitting between them. The CDR3 DNA is TGTGCCAGTAGTATCAGGGACTATGGCTACACCTTC. It yields the protein CASSIRDYGYTF.